Presented here are 5 T cell receptor beta chains from one specimen sequenced in a study of cytomegalovirus exposure and HLA in healthy donors. Amplification used 60 Vbeta primers and 13 Jbeta primers. Libraries were prepared by immunoSEQ multiplex PCR; TCRdb keeps only in-frame clonotypes and omits some of them. The data show 85,000 to 100,000 clones, around 74% seen once. Sequencing was performed on PBMCs. These receptors originate from a man aged 35 to 55 in good health and CMV-seropositive.

This sequence joins TRBV6-6 and TRBJ2-3; the match to TRBD2 covers 9 bases. CDR3 length: 16 residues. Per the germline V gene, CDR1 is MNHNY and CDR2 is SVGAGI (reference sequence). Trimming removed 7 bases from V and 5 bases from J; junction bases left unmatched: 13. DNA for the CDR3: TGTGCCAGCACCACGAAGGGGCGGGGGGGCGGAGATACGCAGTATTTT. Translation gives CASTTKGRGGGDTQYF.

V is TRBV5-1 and J is TRBJ2-2; 12 bases line up with TRBD1. Looked up from germline, CDR1 is SGHRS and CDR2 is YFSETQ. Losses at the gene ends were 4 bases for V and 6 bases for J; bases not matched to a gene: 7. The CDR3 is 16 amino acids. The DNA of the CDR3 is TGCGCCAGCAGCCCTATCCGGGACAGGGGGCCCGGGGAGCTGTTTTTT. It is translated as CASSPIRDRGPGELFF.

This clone was seen a few times. CDR3 sequence: CASSVGVADPPGELFF. CDR3 in DNA: TGTGCCAGCAGCGTAGGAGTAGCGGATCCGCCCGGGGAGCTGTTTTTT. The rearrangement uses TRBV9 and TRBJ2-2, with D tentatively TRBD2 (6 bases). Per germline, CDR1 SGDLS and CDR2 YYNGEE. V shed 0 bases and J shed 6 bases, with 15 bases lying between them. CDR3 length: 16 residues.

This clone turned up a few times. The chain has TRBV29-1 and TRBJ2-3; 7 bases match TRBD2. V lost 6 bases to trimming and J lost 2 bases; unmatched junction nucleotides: 8. Germline CDR1 is SQVTM and CDR2 is ANQGSEA. CDR3 size: 14 residues. This CDR3 reads CSVPERDLTDTQYF. DNA for the CDR3: TGCAGCGTGCCCGAGCGGGATCTCACAGATACGCAGTATTTT.

This clone was counted between two and nine times. The chain combines TRBV4-3 with TRBJ1-1, with 12 bases matching TRBD1. The CDR3 runs to 16 residues. J lost 5 bases, V lost 3 bases, and 7 bases had no gene match. CDR1 is LGHNA and CDR2 is YSLEER in the germline V gene. The DNA of the CDR3 is TGCGCCAGCAGCCAGTCGGGGACAGGGGGCGAGACTGAAGCTTTCTTT. Translated, it gives CASSQSGTGGETEAFF.